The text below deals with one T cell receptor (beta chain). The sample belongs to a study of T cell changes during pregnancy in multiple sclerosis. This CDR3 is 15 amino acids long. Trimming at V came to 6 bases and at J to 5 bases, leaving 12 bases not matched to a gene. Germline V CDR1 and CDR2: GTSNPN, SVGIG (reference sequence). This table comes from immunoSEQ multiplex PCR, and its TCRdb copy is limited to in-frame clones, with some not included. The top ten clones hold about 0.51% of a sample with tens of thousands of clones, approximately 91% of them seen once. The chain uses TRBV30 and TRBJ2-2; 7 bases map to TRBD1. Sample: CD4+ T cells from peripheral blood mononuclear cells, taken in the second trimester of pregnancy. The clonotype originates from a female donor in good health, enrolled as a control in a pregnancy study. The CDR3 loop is CACSISTGRTGELFF. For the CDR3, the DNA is TGTGCCTGCTCTATCTCGACAGGGCGGACCGGGGAGCTGTTTTTT.